This T cell receptor (beta chain) is from a study of preoperative IRX-2 immunotherapy in early breast cancer. This clone was recorded only once. This CDR3 comprises 16 residues. Germline V CDR1 and CDR2: SGHNT, YENEEA. Unmatched junction bases numbered 8, after V lost 5 bases and J lost 3 bases. TCRdb keeps only in-frame clones here, not all; method: immunoSEQ multiplex PCR. The sample has 40,000 to 45,000 clones, approximately 75% seen once. Sample treatment: preoperative locoregional IRX-2 cytokine immunotherapy. J is TRBJ2-3 and V is TRBV11-3; 10 nucleotides line up with TRBD2. The input for sequencing was tumor tissue, taken after IRX-2 immunotherapy. This TCR was recovered from a human donor with breast cancer. The CDR3 is CASSPQTSGWTDTQYF. The CDR3 DNA is TGTGCCAGCAGCCCCCAGACTAGCGGGTGGACAGATACGCAGTATTTT.